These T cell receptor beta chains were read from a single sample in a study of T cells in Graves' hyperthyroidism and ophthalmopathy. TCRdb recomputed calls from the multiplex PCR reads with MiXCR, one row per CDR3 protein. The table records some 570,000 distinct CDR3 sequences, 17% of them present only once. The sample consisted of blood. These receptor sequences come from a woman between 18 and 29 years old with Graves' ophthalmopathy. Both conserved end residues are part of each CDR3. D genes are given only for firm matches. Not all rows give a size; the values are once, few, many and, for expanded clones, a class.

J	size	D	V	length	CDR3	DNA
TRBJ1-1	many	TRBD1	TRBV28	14	CASRSQGASFEAFF	TGTGCCAGCCGATCACAGGGGGCCTCGTTTGAAGCTTTCTTT
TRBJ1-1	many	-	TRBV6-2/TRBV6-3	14	CASSYQGGGTEAFF	TGTGCCAGCAGTTACCAGGGCGGTGGGACTGAAGCTTTCTTT
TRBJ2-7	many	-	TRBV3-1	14	CASSQVGGQYEQYF	TGTGCCAGCAGCCAAGTAGGTGGACAATACGAGCAGTACTTC
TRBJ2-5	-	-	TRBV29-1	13	CSVEGRAQETQYF	TGCAGCGTTGAGGGCAGAGCCCAAGAGACCCAGTACTTC
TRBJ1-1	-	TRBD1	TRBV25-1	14	CASRGTGGGTEAFF	TGTGCCAGCAGGGGGACAGGCGGAGGGACTGAAGCTTTCTTT
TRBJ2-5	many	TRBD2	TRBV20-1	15	CSARDLREAQETQYF	TGCAGTGCTAGAGACCTCCGGGAGGCCCAAGAGACCCAGTACTTC
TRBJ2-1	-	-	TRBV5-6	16	CASSFLLLSSYNEQFF	TGTGCCAGCAGCTTTCTTCTCTTAAGCTCCTACAATGAGCAGTTCTTC
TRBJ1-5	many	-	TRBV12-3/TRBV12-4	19	CASSSSLGRGAPKNQPQHF	TGTGCCAGCAGTTCGAGTTTAGGGAGGGGCGCACCAAAAAATCAGCCCCAGCATTTT
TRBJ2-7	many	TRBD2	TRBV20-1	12	CSASGRDYEQYF	TGCAGTGCTAGCGGGAGGGACTACGAGCAGTACTTC
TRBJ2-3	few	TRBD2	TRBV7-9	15	CASRPGTRQTDTQYF	TGTGCCAGCAGGCCCGGGACTAGACAGACAGATACGCAGTATTTT
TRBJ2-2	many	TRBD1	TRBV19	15	CASSRGTGGTGELFF	TGTGCCAGTAGTAGGGGGACAGGGGGCACCGGGGAGCTGTTTTTT
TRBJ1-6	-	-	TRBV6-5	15	CAIRWAGLYNSPLHF	TGTGCCATCCGTTGGGCGGGACTGTATAATTCACCCCTCCACTTT
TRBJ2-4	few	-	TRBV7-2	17	CASSPRGRLRAKNIQYF	TGTGCCAGCAGCCCCCGGGGGCGGTTAAGAGCCAAAAACATTCAGTACTTC
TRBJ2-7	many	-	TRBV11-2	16	CASSSSADFSTHEQYF	TGTGCCAGCAGCTCATCGGCGGACTTCTCTACCCACGAGCAGTACTTC
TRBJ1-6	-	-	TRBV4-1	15	CASSQESGFNSPLHF	TGCGCCAGCAGCCAAGAATCAGGGTTCAATTCACCCCTCCACTTT
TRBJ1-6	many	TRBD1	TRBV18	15	CASSPRTGGVSPLHF	TGTGCCAGCTCACCAAGAACAGGGGGGGTTTCACCCCTCCACTTT
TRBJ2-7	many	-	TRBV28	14	CASRPGGQVYEQYF	TGTGCCAGCCGTCCCGGGGGGCAAGTATACGAGCAGTACTTC
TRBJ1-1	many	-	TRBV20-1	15	CSALSAEDMNTEAFF	TGCAGTGCTCTTTCCGCCGAGGATATGAACACTGAAGCTTTCTTT